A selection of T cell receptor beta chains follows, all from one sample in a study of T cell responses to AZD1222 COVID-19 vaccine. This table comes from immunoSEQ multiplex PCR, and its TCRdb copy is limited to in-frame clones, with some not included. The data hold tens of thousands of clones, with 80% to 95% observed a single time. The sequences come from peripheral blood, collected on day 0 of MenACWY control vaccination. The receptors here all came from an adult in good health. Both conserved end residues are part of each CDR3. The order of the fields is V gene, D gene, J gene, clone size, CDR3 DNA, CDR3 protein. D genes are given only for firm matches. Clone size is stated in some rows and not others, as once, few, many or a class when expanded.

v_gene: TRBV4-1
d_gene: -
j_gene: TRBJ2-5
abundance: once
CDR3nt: TGCGCCAGCAGCCCAGAGGGGCAGCCCCGGGAGACCCAGTACTTC
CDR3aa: CASSPEGQPRETQYF

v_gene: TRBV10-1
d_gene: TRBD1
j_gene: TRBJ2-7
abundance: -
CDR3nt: TGCGCCACCACAACGACAGGGGAGGTTGACGAGCAGTACTTC
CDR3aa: CATTTTGEVDEQYF

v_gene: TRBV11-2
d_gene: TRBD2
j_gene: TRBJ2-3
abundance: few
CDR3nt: TGTGCCAGCAGCTTAGATTCCGGGACTAGGGCGGGTACGCAGTATTTT
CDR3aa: CASSLDSGTRAGTQYF

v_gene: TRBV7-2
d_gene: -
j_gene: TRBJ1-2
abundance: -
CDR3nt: TGTGCCAGCACCTCAAACAGGGCTTATGGCTACACCTTC
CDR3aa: CASTSNRAYGYTF

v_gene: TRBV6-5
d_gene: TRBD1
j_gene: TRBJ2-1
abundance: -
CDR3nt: TGTGCCAGCTGGTCTCCGGGACAGGGCTACAATGAGCAGTTCTTC
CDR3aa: CASWSPGQGYNEQFF

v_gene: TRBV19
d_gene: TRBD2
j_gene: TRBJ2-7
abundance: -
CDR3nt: TGTGCCAGTAGTTCCAGTGCGGGAGGCGGCTACGAGCAGTACTTC
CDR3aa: CASSSSAGGGYEQYF

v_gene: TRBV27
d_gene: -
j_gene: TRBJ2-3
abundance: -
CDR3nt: TGTGCCAGCCGAGAGGGGGGCCACACAGATACGCAGTATTTT
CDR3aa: CASREGGHTDTQYF

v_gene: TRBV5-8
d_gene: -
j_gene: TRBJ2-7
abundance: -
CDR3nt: TGTGCCAGCAGCTTTCAGGCCTCCTACGAGCAGTACTTC
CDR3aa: CASSFQASYEQYF

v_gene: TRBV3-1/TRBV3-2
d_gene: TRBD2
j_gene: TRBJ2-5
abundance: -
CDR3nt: TGTGCCAGCAGCCAAGGACGGGAGGGGTTTGAGACCCAGTACTTC
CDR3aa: CASSQGREGFETQYF

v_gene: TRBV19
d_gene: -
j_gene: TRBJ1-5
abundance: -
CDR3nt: TGTGCCAGTAATCTCAGATCAGGGGATCAGCCCCAGCATTTT
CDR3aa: CASNLRSGDQPQHF

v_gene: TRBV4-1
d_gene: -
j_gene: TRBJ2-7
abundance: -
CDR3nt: TGCGCCAGCAGCCGGCGGGACACTCTAGGCTACGAGCAGTACTTC
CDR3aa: CASSRRDTLGYEQYF

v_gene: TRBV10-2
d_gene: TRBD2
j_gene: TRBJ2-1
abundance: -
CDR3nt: TGCGCCAGCGGACTAGCGGGAGACAATGAGCAGTTCTTC
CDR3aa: CASGLAGDNEQFF

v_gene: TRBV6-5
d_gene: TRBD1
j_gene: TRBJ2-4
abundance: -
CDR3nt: TGTGCCAGCAGCGTGGACAGGCTAGCCAAAAACATTCAGTACTTC
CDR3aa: CASSVDRLAKNIQYF

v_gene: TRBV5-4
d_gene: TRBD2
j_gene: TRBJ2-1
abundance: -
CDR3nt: TGTGCCAGCAGCTTGGTGAGCGGGAGAGAAGAGCAGTTCTTC
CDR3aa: CASSLVSGREEQFF

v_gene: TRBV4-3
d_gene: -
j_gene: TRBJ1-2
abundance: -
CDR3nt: TGCGCCAGCAGCCAGGTCCATGGGCGCAATGGCTACACCTTC
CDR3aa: CASSQVHGRNGYTF